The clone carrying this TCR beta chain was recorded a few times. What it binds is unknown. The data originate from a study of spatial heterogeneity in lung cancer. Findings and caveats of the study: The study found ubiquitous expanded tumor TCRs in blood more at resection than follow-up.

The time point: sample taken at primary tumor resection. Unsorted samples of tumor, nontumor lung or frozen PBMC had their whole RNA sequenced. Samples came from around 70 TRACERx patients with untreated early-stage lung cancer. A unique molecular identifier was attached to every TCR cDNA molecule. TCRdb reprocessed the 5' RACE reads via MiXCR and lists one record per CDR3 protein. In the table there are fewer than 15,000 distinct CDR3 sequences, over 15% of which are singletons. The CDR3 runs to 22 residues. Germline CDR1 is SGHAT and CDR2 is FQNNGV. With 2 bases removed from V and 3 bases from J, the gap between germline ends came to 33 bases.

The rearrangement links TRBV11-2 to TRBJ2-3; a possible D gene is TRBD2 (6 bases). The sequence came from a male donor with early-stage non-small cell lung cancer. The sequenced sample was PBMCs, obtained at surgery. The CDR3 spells CASSLNWGGGALSKEGTDTQYF. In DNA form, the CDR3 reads TGTGCCAGCAGCTTAAACTGGGGCGGAGGGGCTCTCAGCAAAGAGGGGACAGATACGCAGTATTTT.